This TCR beta chain originates from a study of CD8 T cells in ankylosing spondylitis. The study, taken as a whole, reports: Some motif variants were previously reported in reactive arthritis synovial fluid and blood. Blood from ankylosing spondylitis patients appeared to carry a characteristic roughly 8-variant TCR beta motif. Peripheral blood samples showed relatively rare disease-linked clones, and these clones were CD8+. Reportedly, matched ankylosing spondylitis synovial fluid was significantly enriched for disease-linked clones.

MiXCR was run by TCRdb on the 5' RACE reads, yielding one entry per CDR3 protein. The sample has about 160,000 distinct CDR3 sequences, around two fifths seen once; the top ten hold 13% to 15%. Details on this clonotype: Its antigen is unidentified.

This receptor was obtained from a male donor with ankylosing spondylitis. Sequenced material: synovial fluid, either unsorted or a sorted T cell fraction (not recorded which).

CDR3 amino acids: CAWSGGQGAGHEQYF. CDR3 bases: TGTGCCTGGAGTGGGGGACAGGGGGCGGGACACGAGCAGTACTTC. This sequence joins TRBV30 and TRBJ2-7; 12 bases are a match to TRBD1. This CDR3 has 15 amino acids. The junction had 6 bases not matched to a gene; V was cut back by 1 base and J by 5 bases. The germline V gene has CDR1 GTSNPN and CDR2 SVGIG (reference sequence).